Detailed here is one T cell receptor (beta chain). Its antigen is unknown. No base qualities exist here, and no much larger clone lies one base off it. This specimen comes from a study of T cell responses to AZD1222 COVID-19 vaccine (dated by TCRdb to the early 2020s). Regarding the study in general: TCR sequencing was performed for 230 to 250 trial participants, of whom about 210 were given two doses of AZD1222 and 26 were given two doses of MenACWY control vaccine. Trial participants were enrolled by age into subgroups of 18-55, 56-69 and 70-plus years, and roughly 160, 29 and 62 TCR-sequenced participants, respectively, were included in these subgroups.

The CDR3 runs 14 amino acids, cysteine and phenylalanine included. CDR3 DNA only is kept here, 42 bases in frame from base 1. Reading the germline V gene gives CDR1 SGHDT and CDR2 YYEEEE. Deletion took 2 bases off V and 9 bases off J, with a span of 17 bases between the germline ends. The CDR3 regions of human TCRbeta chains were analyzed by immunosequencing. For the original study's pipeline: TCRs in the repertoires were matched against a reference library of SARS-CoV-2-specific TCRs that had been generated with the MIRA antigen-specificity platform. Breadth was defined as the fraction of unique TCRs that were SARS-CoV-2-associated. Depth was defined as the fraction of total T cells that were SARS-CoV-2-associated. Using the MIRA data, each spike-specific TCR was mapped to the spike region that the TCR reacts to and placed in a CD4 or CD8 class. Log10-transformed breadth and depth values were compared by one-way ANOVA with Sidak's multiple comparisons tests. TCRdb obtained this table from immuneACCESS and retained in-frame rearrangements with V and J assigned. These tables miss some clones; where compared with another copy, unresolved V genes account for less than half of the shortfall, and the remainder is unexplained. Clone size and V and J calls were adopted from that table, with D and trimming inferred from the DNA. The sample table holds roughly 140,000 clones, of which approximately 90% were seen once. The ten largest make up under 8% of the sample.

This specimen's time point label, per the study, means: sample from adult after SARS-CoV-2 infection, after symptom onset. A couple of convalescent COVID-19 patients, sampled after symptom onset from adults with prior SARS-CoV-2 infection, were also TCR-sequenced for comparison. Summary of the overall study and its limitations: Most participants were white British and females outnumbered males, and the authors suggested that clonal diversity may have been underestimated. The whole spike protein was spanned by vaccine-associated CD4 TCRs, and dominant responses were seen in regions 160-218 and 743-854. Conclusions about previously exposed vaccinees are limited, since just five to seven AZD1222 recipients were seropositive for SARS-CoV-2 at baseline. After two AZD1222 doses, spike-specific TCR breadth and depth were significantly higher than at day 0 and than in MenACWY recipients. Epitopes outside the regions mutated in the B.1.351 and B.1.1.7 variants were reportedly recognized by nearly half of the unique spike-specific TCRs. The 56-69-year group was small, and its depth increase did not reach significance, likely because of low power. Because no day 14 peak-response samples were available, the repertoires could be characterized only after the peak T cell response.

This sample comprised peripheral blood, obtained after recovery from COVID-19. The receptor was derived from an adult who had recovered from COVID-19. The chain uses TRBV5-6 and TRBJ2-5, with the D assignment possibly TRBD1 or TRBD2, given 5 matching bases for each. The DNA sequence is TGTGCCAGCAGCTTTGGGACCCTACCTCAGGCCCAGTACTTC. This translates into CASSFGTLPQAQYF.